The 29 T cell receptor beta chains below come from one sample, sequenced in a study of blood T cells in healthy people across ages. It was with a sample-barcoded 5' primer and a J-beta primer mix that a second PCR of about 7 to 12 cycles was run. TCRdb ran MiXCR on the 5' RACE reads and lists one entry per CDR3 protein. Of 650,000 to 1,000,000 distinct CDR3 sequences detected, 36% appear once; the ten largest clones hold approximately 13%. Sequencing was carried out using blood. The source of these receptors is a man aged 18 to 29 in good health.

This rearrangement joins TRBV4-1 to TRBJ2-7; a possible D gene is TRBD1 (5 bases). The CDR3 is made up of 14 amino acids. Germline values: CDR1 MGHRA, CDR2 YSYEKL. Trimming stripped 5 bases from V and 4 bases from J, with 15 bases between. This CDR3 is CASSGGQGVYEQYF. In DNA, the CDR3 is TGCGCCAGCAGCGGTGGCCAGGGTGTTTACGAGCAGTACTTC.

The J gene is TRBJ1-4, the V gene TRBV3-1, with D possibly being TRBD1 (5 bases). Germline CDR1 reads LGHDT; CDR2 reads YNNKEL (reference sequence). The CDR3 runs to 17 residues. The V and J ends lost 0 bases and 5 bases respectively, with 16 bases between them. The CDR3 coding sequence is TGTGCCAGCAGCCAAGATCGGGGCAGTCCGACGAATGAAAAACTGTTTTTT. Translating it yields CASSQDRGSPTNEKLFF. Filled out from reference TRBV3-1 and TRBJ1-4, the complete variable domain reads DTAVSQTPKYLVTQMGNDKSIKCEQNLGHDTMYWYKQDSKKFLKIMFSYNNKELIINETVPNRFSPKSPDKAHLNLHINSLELGDSAVYFCASSQDRGSPTNEKLFFGSGTQLSVL.

This chain joins TRBV30 and TRBJ1-5, with 7 bases lining up with TRBD1. The germline gives CDR1 GTSNPN, CDR2 SVGIG (reference sequence). The CDR3 has 13 amino acids. V lost 5 bases, J lost 6 bases, and 7 bases stayed unmatched. This CDR3 reads CAWGLTGSQPQHF. DNA of the CDR3: TGTGCCTGGGGCCTGACAGGGAGTCAGCCCCAGCATTTT.

This clonotype was observed at least ten times. The chain couples TRBV7-2 to TRBJ2-7, with 8 bases matching TRBD1. CDR1 is SGHTA, CDR2 FQGNSA, per germline. The CDR3 sequence is 19 residues long. V dropped 5 bases and J dropped 2; count of bases not matched to a gene: 20. Written as DNA, the CDR3 is TGTGCCAGCAGCCCGATCCAGGGGGCGCCTAATTTTTGCCCCTACGAGCAGTACTTC. It translates to CASSPIQGAPNFCPYEQYF. The full variable domain, with the rest looked up from reference TRBV7-2 and TRBJ2-7, is GAGVSQSPSNKVTEKGKDVELRCDPISGHTALYWYRQSLGQGLEFLIYFQGNSAPDKSGLPSDRFSAERTGGSVSTLTIQRTQQEDSAVYLCASSPIQGAPNFCPYEQYFGPGTRLTVT.

This clonotype was seen just once. This rearrangement joins TRBV18 to TRBJ1-5; 7 bases line up with TRBD1. Unmatched junction bases numbered 3, after V lost 5 bases and J lost 2 bases. The CDR3 loop spans 14 amino acids. Germline values: CDR1 KGHSH, CDR2 LQKENI. The CDR3 protein is CASSVGTGNQPQHF. CDR3 nucleotide sequence: TGTGCCAGCTCAGTCGGGACAGGCAATCAGCCCCAGCATTTT.

CDR3 sequence: CASRRWDKTDTQYF. In DNA, the CDR3 is TGTGCCAGCCGAAGATGGGACAAAACAGATACGCAGTATTTT. V is TRBV5-6 and J is TRBJ2-3, with D perhaps TRBD1 (6 bases). Trimming took off 7 bases at V and 3 bases at J, with 15 bases between the two ends. CDR1 is SGHDT and CDR2 is YYEEEE in the germline V gene. This CDR3 spans 14 amino acids.

There are a few counts of this clonotype. The rearrangement uses TRBV20-1 and TRBJ1-1; no definite D call. This CDR3 region has 12 residues. Trimming took 6 bases from V and 1 from J, leaving 9 bases between them. From germline, CDR1 is DFQATT and CDR2 SNEGSKA (reference sequence). CDR3: CSAPHTNTEAFF. The CDR3 DNA sequence: TGCAGTGCACCCCACACGAACACTGAAGCTTTCTTT.

This rearrangement joins TRBV12-3 or TRBV12-4 to TRBJ2-5; TRBD1 is a possible D gene (6 bases). Trimming stripped 7 bases from V and 11 bases from J, with 29 bases between. This CDR3 contains 16 residues. This chain's CDR3 is CASILPGQGYNNEQYF. CDR3 in DNA: TGTGCCAGCATCCTACCGGGGCAGGGGTACAACAATGAGCAGTACTTC.

The chain couples TRBV6-2 or TRBV6-3 to TRBJ2-7; 7 bases agree with TRBD2. The trim removed 4 bases at V and 7 bases at J, leaving 13 bases unmatched. Germline CDR1 MNHEY, CDR2 SVGEGT. This CDR3 is built from 15 residues. The CDR3 DNA is TGTGCCAGCAGTTTCCGGGGGGACTTCTACAATGAGCAGTACTTC. Translating gives CASSFRGDFYNEQYF.

This clonotype was counted ten times or more. The V gene is TRBV20-1, the J gene TRBJ2-3; no clear D. The CDR3 contains 16 residues. Trimming pared 4 bases from V and 0 bases from J, leaving 17 bases between. Per the germline V gene, CDR1 is DFQATT and CDR2 is SNEGSKA (reference sequence). The chain's CDR3 is CSAILVGQISTDTQYF. In nucleotides, the CDR3 is TGCAGTGCTATCCTCGTCGGGCAGATTAGCACAGATACGCAGTATTTT.

This clonotype is a singleton in its sample. The chain links TRBV13 to TRBJ1-2; D gene unclear. V lost 2 bases and J 8 bases, leaving 21 bases between the germline ends. This CDR3 is 16 amino acids long. Germline V gene lookup returns CDR1 PRHDT and CDR2 FYEKMQ (reference sequence). This CDR3 is CASSLNLGYPTDGYTF. The DNA of the CDR3 is TGTGCCAGCAGCTTAAACCTGGGATACCCTACTGACGGCTACACCTTC.

This clonotype was recorded a few times. The chain carries TRBV7-2 and TRBJ2-5; either TRBD1 or TRBD2 may fit D (5 bases each). The CDR3 spans 15 residues. V lost 6 bases and J lost 3, with 17 bases in between. Germline CDR1 is SGHTA and CDR2 is FQGNSA. CDR3 bases: TGTGCCAGCAGTATTAGTGGGGACCAAGAAGAGACCCAGTACTTC. It translates to CASSISGDQEETQYF.

This clonotype was recorded a few times. V gene TRBV6-5 combines with J gene TRBJ2-1, with D possibly TRBD2 on 6 matching bases. TRBJ2-7 explains the end of the DNA better; the J call may be wrong. The CDR3 is 16 amino acids. Germline V CDR1 and CDR2: MNHEY, SVGAGI. CDR3 sequence: CASSFSGSSSYNEQYF. DNA for the CDR3: TGTGCCAGCAGTTTCAGCGGGTCGAGCTCCTACAATGAGCAGTACTTC.

V and J are TRBV9 and TRBJ2-6; D is uncertain. Germline V lookup: CDR1 SGDLS, CDR2 YYNGEE. This CDR3 spans 15 amino acids. Trimming left V 0 bases short and J 2 bases short, with 6 bases between. The CDR3 DNA reads TGTGCCAGCAGCGTAGGCGTGACTGGGGCCAACGTCCTGACTTTC. Residues: CASSVGVTGANVLTF.

The V gene is TRBV29-1, the J gene TRBJ1-1; TRBD1 matches at 7 bases. V lost 3 bases and J lost 0; bases outside the gene matches: 4. The CDR3 is 14 residues long. Germline CDR1 SQVTM, CDR2 ANQGSEA. The CDR3 region is CSVEGQRVNTEAFF. CDR3 nucleotides: TGCAGCGTTGAGGGACAGAGAGTGAACACTGAAGCTTTCTTT.

The J gene is TRBJ1-2, the V gene TRBV20-1, with D maybe TRBD1 (5 bases). CDR3 size: 11 residues. CDR1 DFQATT and CDR2 SNEGSKA come from the germline V gene (reference sequence). V lost 6 bases and J 6 bases, leaving 11 bases between the germline ends. The CDR3, as DNA: TGCAGTGCCCGCGGGGGACATGGCTACACCTTC. Translating gives CSARGGHGYTF.

There are many counts of this clonotype. The genes are TRBV7-9 and TRBJ2-7; D uncertain. Germline V gene sequence: CDR1 SEHNR, CDR2 FQNEAQ (reference sequence). The length of the CDR3 is 12 residues. Trimming left V 2 bases short and J 6 bases short, with 8 bases between. The DNA for the CDR3 is TGTGCCAGCAGCTTAAAGCCTACCGAGCAGTACTTC. Protein sequence: CASSLKPTEQYF.

This clonotype was seen only a few times. The V and J genes are TRBV5-5 and TRBJ1-2; 7 bases are shared with TRBD1. The CDR3 runs 15 residues. The V gene end was trimmed by 5 bases and the J gene end by 2 bases; junction bases not matched to a gene: 9. The germline V gene has CDR1 SGHKS and CDR2 YYEKEE (reference sequence). CDR3 in amino acids: CASRFTPGQNYGYTF. In nucleotides, the CDR3 is TGTGCCAGCAGATTCACACCGGGACAGAACTATGGCTACACCTTC.

The chain is built from TRBV7-9 and TRBJ1-5, with 8 bases aligning to TRBD1. After removal of 4 bases from V and 6 bases from J, the junction contained 8 bases not matched to a gene. The germline V gene has CDR1 SEHNR and CDR2 FQNEAQ (reference sequence). The CDR3 totals 15 residues. The CDR3 here is CASSSQGANGQPQHF. The CDR3 DNA reads as TGTGCCAGCAGCTCTCAGGGGGCGAATGGTCAGCCCCAGCATTTT.

The V gene is TRBV15, the J gene TRBJ2-7, with a possible D match to TRBD1 (6 bases). Trimming left V 1 base short and J 2 bases short, with 9 bases between. This CDR3 spans 14 amino acids. In germline, CDR1 is LNHNV, CDR2 YYDKDF (reference sequence). The CDR3 protein is CATSRGTATYEQYF. DNA for the CDR3: TGTGCCACCAGCAGAGGGACAGCCACCTACGAGCAGTACTTC.

Details on this clonotype: The junction departs from germline at one end; a sequencing error may be responsible. The chain carries TRBV20-1 and TRBJ1-1, with a weak D call TRBD1 (6 bases). Germline CDR1 is DFQATT and CDR2 is SNEGSKA (reference sequence). CDR3 length: 11 amino acids. The CDR3 DNA is TGCAGTGCTACAGGGGACACTGAAGTTTTCTTT. Translation: CSATGDTEVFF.

This chain joins TRBV4-2 and TRBJ1-4, with D unclear. V was trimmed by 0 bases and J by 3 bases, leaving 17 bases between them. The CDR3 has 18 amino acids. Germline V gives CDR1 LGHNA, CDR2 YNFKEQ. CDR3 in amino acids: CASSQDGARNASNEKLFF. In DNA form, the CDR3 reads TGTGCCAGCAGCCAAGATGGTGCCAGGAACGCCTCTAATGAAAAACTGTTTTTT.

The CDR3 sequence is CASSPQTGGVEPQHF. CDR3 nucleotide sequence: TGTGCCAGCTCACCTCAGACAGGGGGCGTTGAGCCCCAGCATTTT. The chain joins TRBV18 to TRBJ1-5, with 10 bases matching TRBD1. CDR1 and CDR2 (germline): KGHSH, LQKENI. The J segment lost 8 bases and the V segment lost 3 bases, leaving 7 bases of the junction unmatched. The CDR3 contains 15 residues.

This clonotype was seen repeatedly, ten times or more. The V and J genes are TRBV12-3 or TRBV12-4 and TRBJ1-2; D is unclear. Trimming took off 4 bases at V and 4 bases at J, with 13 bases between the two ends. The CDR3 loop spans 14 amino acids. The CDR3 protein is CASSSIGRLYGYTF. In nucleotides, the CDR3 is TGTGCCAGCAGTTCCATTGGACGGCTCTATGGCTACACCTTC.

Ten or more counts support this clonotype. CDR3 loop: CASSPPGPSYNEQFF. Written as DNA, the CDR3 is TGCGCCAGCAGCCCCCCCGGACCCTCCTACAATGAGCAGTTCTTC. The rearrangement uses TRBV4-1 and TRBJ2-1, with D uncertain. Germline V gene sequence: CDR1 MGHRA, CDR2 YSYEKL. The CDR3 is 15 amino acids. Trimming pared 4 bases from V and 0 bases from J, leaving 10 bases between.

This clonotype was detected only a few times. The chain recombines TRBV6-5 with TRBJ1-2; D gene unclear. The CDR3 runs to 14 residues. CDR1 MNHEY and CDR2 SVGAGI come from the germline V gene. Trimming took off 0 bases at V and 4 bases at J, with 9 bases between the two ends. Here the CDR3 reads CASSYSGMGYGYTF. The CDR3 DNA sequence: TGTGCCAGCAGTTACTCGGGGATGGGCTATGGCTACACCTTC.

This clonotype has a single count. The chain has TRBV4-1 and TRBJ2-2; D is perhaps TRBD1 (6 bases). The V end was cut by 5 bases, the J end by 6 bases, with 13 bases between. The CDR3 is 14 residues long. CDR1 and CDR2 from the germline V gene are MGHRA and YSYEKL. The CDR3 here is CASSYYRVSGELFF. CDR3 DNA: TGCGCCAGCAGCTACTACAGGGTTTCCGGGGAGCTGTTTTTT.

This clonotype has more than one count but fewer than ten. The V and J genes are TRBV28 and TRBJ1-5; D not resolved. The CDR3 extends over 15 amino acids. The V gene lost 5 bases and the J gene lost 2 bases, with 13 bases spanning the gap. Germline CDR1 and CDR2: MDHEN and SYDVKM. CDR3: CASSTPRSGNQPQHF. The CDR3 DNA is TGTGCCAGCAGTACCCCACGGTCGGGCAATCAGCCCCAGCATTTT.

This clonotype was seen more than once but under ten times. The V gene is TRBV10-3, the J gene TRBJ2-2; no clear D gene. The V gene's germline CDR1 is ENHRY and CDR2 SYGVKD. V shed 0 bases and J shed 6 bases, with 8 bases lying between them. This CDR3 has 14 residues. CDR3 region: CAISESEGSGELFF. CDR3 DNA sequence: TGTGCCATCAGTGAGTCAGAAGGATCCGGGGAGCTGTTTTTT.